The T cell receptor beta chain described here comes from a study of T cells expressing NK-cell markers. Whole-study context: Seven sequenced donors out of eight were HCMV-seropositive, one seronegative.

5'RACE template switching with UMIs generated TCR beta cDNA. TCRdb processed the 5' RACE reads again and assigns one entry to each CDR3 protein, with no DNA. The record lists under 600,000 distinct CDR3 sequences, of which the ten most abundant hold around 1.4%. CDR3 length: 12 residues. Germline V lookup: CDR1 MNHEY, CDR2 SVGEGT. Study results and caveats: Dominant NKG2C+ clonotypes accounted for 1.0-7.0% of CD8+ T cells in about 6 donors. Dominance of the CD3+CD56-NKG2C+ fraction by these clonotypes also held in several donors.

As regards this clonotype: The antigen is not known.

Input material: blood T cells: a sorted CD56 or NKG2C T cell subset, CD4+ or CD8+ T cells, or bulk PBMC T cells (not recorded which). The sequence came from a woman in her forties or fifties in good health. This sequence joins TRBV6-2 or TRBV6-3 and TRBJ1-1; lacking DNA, the TRBD1 call made by TCRdb goes unchecked. The CDR3 loop is CASTEGQREAFF.